The 21 T cell receptor beta chains listed next were all sequenced from one sample in a study of Graves' ophthalmopathy and Graves' hyperthyroidism (dated by TCRdb to the late 2010s). The data were produced on an Illumina HiSeq 2000. For repertoire sequencing, the TCR beta CDR3 regions were amplified from RNA transcripts. The first round was an RT-PCR using HTBI primers with the Qiagen OneStep RT-PCR kit, and this first round was followed by a second-round multiplex PCR, then size selection and purification. In TCRdb, the public reads were trimmed at Q25 with fastp and aligned with MiXCR, with productive beta chains retained. Every distinct CDR3 protein forms one entry, paired with its most common genes and DNA. The sample yields hundreds of thousands of distinct CDR3 sequences; about 41% were counted once. Over 2.5% of the sample goes to the ten largest clones. Sequenced sample: peripheral blood. The receptors were gathered from an adult man with Graves' ophthalmopathy.

This chain connects TRBV15 to TRBJ2-5, with D possibly TRBD2 on 5 matching bases. Germline V CDR1 and CDR2: LNHNV, YYDKDF (reference sequence). Trimming pared 1 base from V and 7 bases from J, leaving 22 bases between. This CDR3 is built from 17 residues. For the CDR3, the DNA is TGTGCCACCAGCAGAGTTCCGTCCCAAGGAGGCCGAGGGACCCAGTACTTC. Translated, it gives CATSRVPSQGGRGTQYF.

This clonotype came up many times. The chain is built from TRBV10-2 and TRBJ1-2, with D unresolved. The CDR3 runs to 12 residues. The V end lost 6 bases, the J end lost 4 bases, and 9 bases lay between the germline ends. Looked up from germline, CDR1 is WSHSY and CDR2 is SAAADI. In nucleotides, the CDR3 is TGCGCCAGCAGCCCTGATTTCTATGGCTACACCTTC. Protein sequence: CASSPDFYGYTF.

The chain links TRBV6-1 to TRBJ1-5, with D unclear. There are 15 residues in the CDR3. Germline values: CDR1 MNHNS, CDR2 SASEGT. Trimming stripped 6 bases from V and 0 bases from J, with 12 bases between. DNA for the CDR3: TGTGCCAGCAGGATGACGACGGATAGCAATCAGCCCCAGCATTTT. This sequence encodes CASRMTTDSNQPQHF.

The chain uses TRBV20-1 and TRBJ2-7; TRBD2 matches at 13 bases. J was trimmed by 9 bases and V by 5 bases; bases with no gene match: 13. This CDR3 has 15 amino acids. Germline CDR1 is DFQATT and CDR2 is SNEGSKA (reference sequence). The CDR3 protein is CSALTGTSGADTQYF. CDR3 in DNA: TGCAGTGCTTTAACAGGGACTAGCGGGGCAGATACGCAGTACTTC.

This clonotype was recorded only once. The V call is TRBV9, the J call TRBJ1-6; D not certain. The germline CDR1 and CDR2 sequences are SGDLS and YYNGEE. The CDR3 is 16 amino acids. Trimming left V 0 bases short and J 8 bases short, with 15 bases between. CDR3 protein: CASSVGGGTAHSPLHF. The CDR3 bases are TGTGCCAGCAGCGTAGGGGGAGGTACCGCACATTCACCCCTCCACTTT.

This chain connects TRBV5-8 to TRBJ2-7; D unresolved. Looked up from germline, CDR1 is SGHTS and CDR2 is YDEGEE. This CDR3 is built from 13 residues. The V end lost 4 bases, the J end lost 1 base, and 9 bases lay between the germline ends. CDR3 nucleotides: TGTGCCAGCAGCAGGGCGGCGTCCTACGAGCAGTACTTC. The encoded protein is CASSRAASYEQYF.

The sample holds many counts of this clonotype. This chain uses TRBV20-1 with TRBJ1-2; 12 bases fit TRBD1. The CDR3 has 13 residues. Germline V CDR1 and CDR2: DFQATT, SNEGSKA (reference sequence). V was clipped by 6 bases and J by 5 bases; unmatched bases: 4. As DNA, the CDR3 is TGCAGTGCAGGGGACAGGGGGCCGTATGGCTACACCTTC. Encoded protein: CSAGDRGPYGYTF.

The table lists this clonotype with many counts. The CDR3 nucleotides are TGTGCCAGTAAGAGACAGAACTATGGCTACACCTTC. This encodes CASKRQNYGYTF. The chain uses TRBV19 and TRBJ1-2; maybe TRBD1 (5 bases). The CDR3 covers 12 residues. Germline V gene data show CDR1 as LNHDA and CDR2 as SQIVND (reference sequence). Trimming took off 7 bases at V and 2 bases at J, with 8 bases between the two ends.

This clonotype was seen only a few times. J is TRBJ1-6 and V is TRBV9, with D possibly being TRBD1 (6 bases). The CDR3 runs 15 residues. Germline-derived CDR1 and CDR2 are SGDLS and YYNGEE. Trimming pared 7 bases from V and 7 bases from J, leaving 18 bases between. CDR3 region: CASSPNNRENSPLHF. Written as DNA, the CDR3 is TGTGCCAGCTCACCAAATAACAGGGAAAATTCACCCCTCCACTTT.

V and J are TRBV20-1 and TRBJ1-6; 9 positions match TRBD1. Germline trimming cut 3 bases from V and 7 bases from J; bases unmatched to any gene: 7. The CDR3 is made up of 15 amino acids. The V gene's germline CDR1 is DFQATT and CDR2 SNEGSKA (reference sequence). CDR3 nucleotide sequence: TGCAGTGCTAGTGCTGCCGGGACAGGGAATTCACCCCTCCACTTT. It is translated as CSASAAGTGNSPLHF.

With regard to this clonotype: The germline gene is not matched at one end of the junction; a read error may be the cause. The V and J genes are TRBV10-3 and TRBJ1-2, with no clear D. This CDR3 is built from 13 residues. Germline CDR1 reads ENHRY; CDR2 reads SYGVKD. The CDR3 region has the DNA TGTGCCAGCAGTTTAGAACGGAACTATGGCTACACCTTC. Amino acids: CASSLERNYGYTF.

This clonotype was found once. A much larger clonotype is one base distant, so this may be a read error. The V gene is TRBV20-1, the J gene TRBJ1-2, with 8 bases identical to TRBD1. Per germline, CDR1 DFQATT and CDR2 SNEGSKA (reference sequence). Losses at the gene ends were 2 bases for V and 8 bases for J; bases not matched to a gene: 7. This CDR3 is built from 13 residues. CDR3 residues: CSARPARGRGYTF. The CDR3 DNA sequence: TGCAGTGCTAGACCGGCCAGGGGGCGCGGCTACACCTTC.

This clonotype was recorded once. The V call is TRBV7-6, the J call TRBJ1-5; D is unclear. CDR1 and CDR2 from the germline V gene are SGHVS and FNYEAQ. Trimming took 5 bases from V and 4 from J, leaving 18 bases between them. The length of the CDR3 is 16 residues. CDR3 region: CASSQRHLVANQPQHF. Here the CDR3 DNA reads TGTGCCAGCAGCCAGCGACATTTGGTAGCGAATCAGCCCCAGCATTTT.

This clonotype occurred many times. The chain employs TRBV24-1 and TRBJ2-3; unclear D gene. The V end lost 6 bases, the J end lost 6 bases, and 9 bases lay between the germline ends. Germline V gene lookup returns CDR1 KGHDR and CDR2 SFDVKD. The CDR3 has 12 residues. CDR3 loop: CATSSDTDTQYF. The CDR3 nucleotides read TGTGCCACCAGTTCAGATACGGATACGCAGTATTTT.

This chain uses TRBV25-1 with TRBJ1-1; a possible D gene is TRBD1 (6 bases). CDR3 length: 16 residues. Trimming left V 5 bases short and J 2 bases short, with 18 bases between. CDR1 is MGHDK and CDR2 is SYGVNS in the germline V gene. CDR3 sequence: CASSSPWQGTNTEAFF. CDR3 in DNA: TGTGCCAGCAGTTCTCCGTGGCAGGGGACTAACACTGAAGCTTTCTTT.

Notes on this clonotype: A much larger clone lies a single base off, so this may be a read error. The chain links TRBV7-9 to TRBJ2-7, with TRBD1 as a possible D gene (5 bases). Germline V gene data show CDR1 as SEHNR and CDR2 as FQNEAQ (reference sequence). Trimming removed 1 base from V and 9 bases from J, with 19 bases in between. There are 15 residues in the CDR3. CDR3 residues: CASSLGQPGQDGQYF. The CDR3 DNA sequence: TGTGCCAGCAGCTTAGGACAGCCTGGTCAAGACGGGCAGTACTTC.

Details on this clonotype: A much larger clone differs from this one at a single base, so this may be a read error. The chain has TRBV5-1 and TRBJ2-5, with a tentative D call TRBD1 (5 bases). CDR1 and CDR2 from the germline V gene are SGHRS and YFSETQ. V was clipped by 4 bases and J by 2 bases, with 9 bases between them. The CDR3 has 13 amino acids. CDR3 sequence (DNA): TGCGCCAGCAGCGACGACAGTCAAGAGACCCAGTACTTC. It encodes CASSDDSQETQYF.

This clonotype came up many times. The chain uses TRBV10-3 and TRBJ1-5; no definite D call. The V and J ends lost 3 bases and 6 bases respectively, with 18 bases between them. The germline gives CDR1 ENHRY, CDR2 SYGVKD. This CDR3 is built from 16 residues. The CDR3 is CAISESEGPPGQPQHF. In DNA, the CDR3 is TGTGCCATCAGTGAATCTGAGGGCCCGCCGGGTCAGCCCCAGCATTTT.

The chain is built from TRBV7-3 and TRBJ1-1; 8 bases agree with TRBD1. Germline lookup yields CDR1 SGHTA and CDR2 FQGTGA. The CDR3 has 12 residues. V lost 5 bases, J lost 8 bases, and 4 bases stayed unmatched. The CDR3 DNA sequence: TGTGCCAGCAGCGCATACAGGGGGGAAGCTTTCTTT. Its translation: CASSAYRGEAFF.

The rearrangement links TRBV11-2 to TRBJ2-2, with unresolved D. CDR1 and CDR2 (germline): SGHAT, FQNNGV. Trimming stripped 6 bases from V and 7 bases from J, with 12 bases between. The CDR3 totals 13 residues. The CDR3 DNA is TGTGCCAGCAGACCTGCCAGGAACGGGGAGCTGTTTTTT. Its protein product is CASRPARNGELFF.

This clonotype was counted ten times or more. The junction departs from germline at one end; a sequencing error may be responsible. The chain combines TRBV5-1 with TRBJ2-5; perhaps D is TRBD1 or TRBD2 (5 bases each). The CDR3 has 15 residues. Germline V CDR1 and CDR2: SGHRS, YFSETQ. The CDR3 DNA is TGCGCCAGCACCTTGACAAGAGGGGACGTGGAGACCCAGTACTTC. Protein sequence: CASTLTRGDVETQYF. Variable domain in full (rest from reference TRBV5-1 and TRBJ2-5): KAGVTQTPRYLIKTRGQQVTLSCSPISGHRSVSWYQQTPGQGLQFLFEYFSETQRNKGNFPGRFSGRQFSNSRSEMNVSTLELGDSALYLCASTLTRGDVETQYFGPGTRLLVL.